This T cell receptor (beta chain) was recorded in a study of blood T cell repertoires in COVID-19. For the study at large: Donors in the United States, Italy and Spain gave samples during acute or convalescent COVID-19. From T cells, B-cell-depleted T cells, or PBMCs came the material, which was cDNA or gDNA.

Authors' processing steps: Scientists estimated how many nucleated cells there were by amplifying reference gene primers. The data were produced by immunoSEQ multiplex PCR, yet TCRdb's version contains in-frame clones alone and is incomplete. The V and J calls and clone size are taken from that table; D and trimming were inferred from the DNA. The table shows approximately 50,000 clones, with more than 70% occurring only once. The sequencing sample was made of peripheral blood. The TCR comes from a human donor in a cohort sampled during active COVID-19.

CDR3 bases: TGTGCCAGCAGCCAAGATAGGGGGCGGGGCACGGGCACAGATACGCAGTATTTT. Amino acid sequence: CASSQDRGRGTGTDTQYF. The chain carries TRBV4-2 and TRBJ2-3; TRBD1 is a possible D gene (7 bases). The CDR3 covers 18 residues. Germline V gene data show CDR1 as LGHNA and CDR2 as YNFKEQ. V was cut by 0 bases and J by 1 base, with 17 bases left in between.